This T cell receptor (beta chain) was retrieved from a study of cytomegalovirus exposure and HLA in healthy donors. It was with 60 Vbeta and 13 Jbeta primers that the PCR ran. Data came from immunoSEQ multiplex PCR; TCRdb stores just in-frame clones and leaves some out. The table records about 270,000 clones, more than 55% of them present only once. Study results and caveats: Later, TCR association rates were found to vary by HLA locus, highest for DRB1 and lowest for HLA-C. Presence/absence comparisons presumed near-even sequencing depth among donors.

The CDR3 extends over 12 amino acids. Looked up from germline, CDR1 is MNHNS and CDR2 is SASEGT. V was trimmed by 6 bases and J by 7 bases, leaving 10 bases between them. As for this clone: Its specificity is not known.

The specimen was PBMCs. This sequence joins TRBV6-1 and TRBJ2-1, with D possibly TRBD2 on 5 matching bases. This sequence was found in a female donor in good health and CMV-seronegative. The CDR3: CASSPTRNEQFF. CDR3 coding DNA: TGTGCCAGCAGCCCCACTAGGAATGAGCAGTTCTTC.